This T cell receptor delta chain was recorded in a study of gamma-delta T cells after stem cell transplantation. In germline, CDR1 is TSWWSYY, CDR2 QGS. V was pared by 5 bases and J by 0 bases, with 19 bases of the junction left unmatched. This CDR3 region has 20 residues. TCRdb re-called the RT-PCR reads via CATT. The table shows about 2,400 delta-chain clones, with 21% occurring only once. The chain uses TRDV1 and TRDJ1, with TRDD3 matching over 9 bases. TCRdb does not report a J gene; here it was assigned by matching the DNA to germline references. The receptor comes from a human donor. It is not recorded whose cells these are; they may come from a transplant donor. Source material: gamma-delta T cells. CDR3 amino acids: CALGKTAGGDTWRYTDKLIF. In DNA, the CDR3 is TGTGCTCTTGGGAAAACCGCGGGGGGGGATACATGGAGGTACACCGATAAACTCATCTTT.